This TCR beta chain was sequenced during a study of beta chain features in type 1 diabetes. Study results and caveats: Type 1 diabetes patients had moderately but significantly shorter TCRB CDR3s in all four CD4+ subsets.

The CDR3 totals 15 residues. V lost 0 bases and J lost 0, with 7 bases in between. Germline CDR1 SGHRS, CDR2 YFSETQ. Worth noting for this clone: What it recognizes is unknown.

The entirety of the isolated RNA underwent reverse transcription, so expressed TCRB transcripts were sequenced. Sequencing used immunoSEQ multiplex PCR; TCRdb keeps in-frame clones, though not all of them. Altogether hundreds of thousands of clones are present, about 14% being singletons, with the ten largest covering 0.035% to 0.045%. Sorting with CD45RO/CCR7/CD25/CD127/CD95/CD27 yielded naive, central memory, regulatory and stem-like memory CD4+ cells. The chain uses TRBV5-1 and TRBJ2-1; tentative D call: TRBD2 (5 bases). This sequence originates from a man younger than 30 with type 1 diabetes. The sample was naive CD4+ T cells from blood. This CDR3 reads CASSLDGNSYNEQFF. The CDR3, as DNA: TGCGCCAGCAGCTTGGACGGGAACTCCTACAATGAGCAGTTCTTC. The whole variable domain, filled in from reference TRBV5-1 and TRBJ2-1, reads KAGVTQTPRYLIKTRGQQVTLSCSPISGHRSVSWYQQTPGQGLQFLFEYFSETQRNKGNFPGRFSGRQFSNSRSEMNVSTLELGDSALYLCASSLDGNSYNEQFFGPGTRLTVL.